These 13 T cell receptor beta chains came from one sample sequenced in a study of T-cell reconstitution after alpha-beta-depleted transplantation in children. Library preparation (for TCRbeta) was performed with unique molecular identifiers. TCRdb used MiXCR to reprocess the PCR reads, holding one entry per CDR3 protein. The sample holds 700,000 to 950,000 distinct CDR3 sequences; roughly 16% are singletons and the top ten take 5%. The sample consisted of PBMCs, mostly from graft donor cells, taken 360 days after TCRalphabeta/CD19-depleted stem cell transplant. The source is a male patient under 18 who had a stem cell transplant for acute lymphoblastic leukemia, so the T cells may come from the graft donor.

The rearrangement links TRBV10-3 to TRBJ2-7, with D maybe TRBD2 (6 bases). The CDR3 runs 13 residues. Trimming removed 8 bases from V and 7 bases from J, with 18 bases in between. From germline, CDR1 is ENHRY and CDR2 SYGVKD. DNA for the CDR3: TGTGCCATCGGAGGGCTCGGGTTGGGAGAGCAGTACTTC. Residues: CAIGGLGLGEQYF.

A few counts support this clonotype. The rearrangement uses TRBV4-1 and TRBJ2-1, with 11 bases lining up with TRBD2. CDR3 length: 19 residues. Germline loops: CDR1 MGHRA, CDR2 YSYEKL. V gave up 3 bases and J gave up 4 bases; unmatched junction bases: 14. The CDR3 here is CASSQGPALLAGEYNEQFF. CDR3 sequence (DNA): TGCGCCAGCAGCCAGGGACCGGCCCTACTAGCGGGAGAGTACAATGAGCAGTTCTTC.

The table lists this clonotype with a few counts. CDR3 nucleotide sequence: TGTGCCAGCAGCTTAGGAGCAGGGACCCAGTACTTC. This codes for CASSLGAGTQYF. V gene TRBV7-9 combines with J gene TRBJ2-5, with D unclear. The CDR3 loop spans 12 amino acids. V shed 1 base and J shed 7 bases, with 7 bases lying between them. Germline CDR1 reads SEHNR; CDR2 reads FQNEAQ (reference sequence). Looking up the rest from reference TRBV7-9 and TRBJ2-5 gives the full variable domain: DTGVSQNPRHKITKRGQNVTFRCDPISEHNRLYWYRQTLGQGPEFLTYFQNEAQLEKSRLLSDRFSAERPKGSFSTLEIQRTEQGDSAMYLCASSLGAGTQYFGPGTRLLVL.

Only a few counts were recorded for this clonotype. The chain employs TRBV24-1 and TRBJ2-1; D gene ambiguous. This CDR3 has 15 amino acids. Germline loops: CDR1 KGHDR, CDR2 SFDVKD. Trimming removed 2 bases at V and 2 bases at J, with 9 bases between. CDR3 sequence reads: CATSDSGPAYNEQFF. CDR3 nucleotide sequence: TGTGCCACCAGTGATTCGGGCCCTGCCTACAATGAGCAGTTCTTC.

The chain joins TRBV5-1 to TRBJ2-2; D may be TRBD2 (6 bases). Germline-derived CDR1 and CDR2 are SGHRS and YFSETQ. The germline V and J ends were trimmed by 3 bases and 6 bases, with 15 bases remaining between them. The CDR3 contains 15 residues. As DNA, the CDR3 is TGCGCCAGCAGCTGGGTCGGGAGCGGGCCCGGGGAGCTGTTTTTT. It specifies CASSWVGSGPGELFF.

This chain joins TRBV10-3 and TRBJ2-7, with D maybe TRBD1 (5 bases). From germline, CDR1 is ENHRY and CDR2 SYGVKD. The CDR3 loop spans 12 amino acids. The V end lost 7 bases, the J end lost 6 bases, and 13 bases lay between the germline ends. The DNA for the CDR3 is TGTGCCATCAATCCAGGGTGGAGCGAGCAGTACTTC. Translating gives CAINPGWSEQYF.

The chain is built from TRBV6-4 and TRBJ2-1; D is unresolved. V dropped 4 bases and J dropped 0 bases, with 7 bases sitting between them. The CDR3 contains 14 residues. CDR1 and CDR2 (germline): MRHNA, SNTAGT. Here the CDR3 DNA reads TGTGCCAGCAGTGTCGAAAGCTCCTACAATGAGCAGTTCTTC. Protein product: CASSVESSYNEQFF.

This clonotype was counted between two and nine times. In DNA form, the CDR3 reads TGTGCCAGTAGTGTCGGACGGGGCACTGAAGCTTTCTTT. Its translation: CASSVGRGTEAFF. The rearrangement joins TRBV19 to TRBJ1-1; D is ambiguous. Looked up from germline, CDR1 is LNHDA and CDR2 is SQIVND (reference sequence). V was pared by 5 bases and J by 4 bases, with 11 bases between. This CDR3 has 13 residues.

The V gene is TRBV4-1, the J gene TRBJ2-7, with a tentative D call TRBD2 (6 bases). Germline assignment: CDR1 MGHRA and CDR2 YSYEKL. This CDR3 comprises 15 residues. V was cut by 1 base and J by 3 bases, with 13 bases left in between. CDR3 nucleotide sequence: TGCGCCAGCAGCCAAGTGAGTAGCGGAGACTACGAGCAGTACTTC. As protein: CASSQVSSGDYEQYF.

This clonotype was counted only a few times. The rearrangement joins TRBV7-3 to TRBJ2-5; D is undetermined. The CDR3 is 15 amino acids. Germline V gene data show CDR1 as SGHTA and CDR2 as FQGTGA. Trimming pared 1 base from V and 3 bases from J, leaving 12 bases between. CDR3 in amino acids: CASSLSGVFKETQYF. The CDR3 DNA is TGTGCCAGCAGCTTAAGTGGCGTCTTTAAAGAGACCCAGTACTTC.

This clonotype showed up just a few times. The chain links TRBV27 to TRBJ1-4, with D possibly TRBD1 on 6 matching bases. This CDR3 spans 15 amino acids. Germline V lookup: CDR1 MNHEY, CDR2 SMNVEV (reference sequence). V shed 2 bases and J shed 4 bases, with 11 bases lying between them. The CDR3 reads CASSLLGGHNEKLFF. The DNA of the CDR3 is TGTGCCAGCAGTTTACTCGGGGGGCATAATGAAAAACTGTTTTTT.

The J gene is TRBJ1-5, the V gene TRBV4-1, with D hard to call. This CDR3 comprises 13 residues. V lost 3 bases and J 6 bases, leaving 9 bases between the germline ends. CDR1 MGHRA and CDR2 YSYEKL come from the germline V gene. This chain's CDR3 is CASSQSRAQPQHF. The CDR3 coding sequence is TGCGCCAGCAGCCAGAGTCGAGCTCAGCCCCAGCATTTT.

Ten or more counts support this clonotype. The CDR3 coding sequence is TGCGCCAGCAGCTTGGGAGATGTTAAAGAGACCCAGTACTTC. Its translation: CASSLGDVKETQYF. This chain links TRBV5-1 with TRBJ2-5; unclear D gene. CDR1 and CDR2 from the germline V gene are SGHRS and YFSETQ. The CDR3 totals 14 residues. Trimming pared 0 bases from V and 3 bases from J, leaving 9 bases between.